The text below deals with one T cell receptor beta chain. Antigen specificity is unknown. The data originate from a study of STAT3 mutations in large granular lymphocyte leukemia. Study-level points and caveats: Every T-cell large granular lymphocyte leukemia patient had at least one immunodominant TCR beta clonotype. All newly emerging clones after therapy were STAT3 wild type.

V was clipped by 0 bases and J by 9 bases, with 12 bases between them. Germline-derived CDR1 and CDR2 are SGHDT and YYEEEE. This CDR3 region has 13 residues. TCRdb keeps only in-frame clones here, not all; method: immunoSEQ multiplex PCR. Of roughly 31,000 clones detected, 60% to 85% appear once; the ten largest clones hold around 28%. The sequencing input was peripheral blood mononuclear cells. This chain uses TRBV5-6 with TRBJ1-1, with D hard to call. This receptor was identified in a woman between 45 and 65 years old with T-cell large granular lymphocyte leukemia. Some clones in this sample may be carry-over from other donors' samples. The CDR3 here is CASSLVGRVQAFF. CDR3 coding DNA: TGTGCCAGCAGCTTGGTTGGTAGGGTACAAGCTTTCTTT.